This section outlines one T cell receptor (beta chain) sequence together with its context. Its antigen is currently unknown. The data derive from a study of cytomegalovirus exposure and HLA in healthy donors. Study-wide results and caveats: By HLA locus, TCR association rates varied in a later analysis, with DRB1 showing the most and HLA-C the fewest. Data from an earlier analysis indicated that most TCR beta V segments were productive either about 87% or about 30% of the time. Several of the most significant clusters were apparently associated with common viral pathogens in a later analysis.

The CDR3 sequence is 14 residues long. Germline assignment: CDR1 MNHNS and CDR2 SASEGT. V was cut by 10 bases and J by 0 bases, with 13 bases left in between. With 60 Vbeta and 13 Jbeta primers, the PCR was carried out. Sequencing used immunoSEQ multiplex PCR; TCRdb keeps in-frame clones, though not all of them. The sample carries over 100,000 clones, 77% recorded once. The source of this sequence is a male donor in good health and CMV-seropositive. Sample: PBMCs. The genes are TRBV6-1 and TRBJ2-1; D is perhaps TRBD2 (6 bases). The CDR3 DNA reads TGTGCCAATAGGGTCGGGAGCTCCTACAATGAGCAGTTCTTC. Residues: CANRVGSSYNEQFF.